This TCR beta chain was observed in a study of T cell changes during pregnancy in multiple sclerosis. Sequencing was performed with immunoSEQ multiplex PCR; in TCRdb, only in-frame clones are kept and a portion is missing. The table has about 84,000 clones, about 94% seen once. Trimming stripped 5 bases from V and 3 bases from J, with 14 bases between. Germline values: CDR1 MNHEY, CDR2 SVGAGI. The CDR3 has 14 residues. This TCR was recovered from a female donor in good health, enrolled as a control in a pregnancy study. Sequenced material: peripheral blood, taken in the second trimester of pregnancy. The chain carries TRBV6-5 and TRBJ2-7; D uncertain. CDR3 nucleotides: TGTGCCAGCAGTGACCGGATCGACTTCTACGAGCAGTACTTC. This sequence encodes CASSDRIDFYEQYF.